The following is a T cell receptor beta chain sequence with its context. In blood CD8+ and CD4+ T cells, TCR beta underwent sequencing. The CD8+ and CD4+ T cells were negatively isolated, with the TEMRA cells enriched by FACS. The sample belongs to a study of CD8 T cells in Susac syndrome. RNA amounts of about 0.5 to 1 ug underwent reverse transcription with random hexamers. Via MiXCR, TCRdb re-called the immunoSEQ multiplex PCR reads, giving one row per CDR3 protein. This table has about 200,000 distinct CDR3 sequences, roughly 94% appearing once. The CDR3 sequence is 14 residues long. V lost 7 bases to trimming and J lost 4 bases; unmatched junction nucleotides: 6. Per germline, CDR1 KGHDR and CDR2 SFDVKD.

This chain uses TRBV24-1 with TRBJ2-3; 8 positions match TRBD1. Sequencing used CD4+ T cells from PBMCs. The clonotype originates from a human donor in good health. CDR3 loop: CATSGQGTSDTQYF. The CDR3 DNA reads as TGTGCCACCAGCGGACAGGGTACATCAGATACGCAGTATTTT.